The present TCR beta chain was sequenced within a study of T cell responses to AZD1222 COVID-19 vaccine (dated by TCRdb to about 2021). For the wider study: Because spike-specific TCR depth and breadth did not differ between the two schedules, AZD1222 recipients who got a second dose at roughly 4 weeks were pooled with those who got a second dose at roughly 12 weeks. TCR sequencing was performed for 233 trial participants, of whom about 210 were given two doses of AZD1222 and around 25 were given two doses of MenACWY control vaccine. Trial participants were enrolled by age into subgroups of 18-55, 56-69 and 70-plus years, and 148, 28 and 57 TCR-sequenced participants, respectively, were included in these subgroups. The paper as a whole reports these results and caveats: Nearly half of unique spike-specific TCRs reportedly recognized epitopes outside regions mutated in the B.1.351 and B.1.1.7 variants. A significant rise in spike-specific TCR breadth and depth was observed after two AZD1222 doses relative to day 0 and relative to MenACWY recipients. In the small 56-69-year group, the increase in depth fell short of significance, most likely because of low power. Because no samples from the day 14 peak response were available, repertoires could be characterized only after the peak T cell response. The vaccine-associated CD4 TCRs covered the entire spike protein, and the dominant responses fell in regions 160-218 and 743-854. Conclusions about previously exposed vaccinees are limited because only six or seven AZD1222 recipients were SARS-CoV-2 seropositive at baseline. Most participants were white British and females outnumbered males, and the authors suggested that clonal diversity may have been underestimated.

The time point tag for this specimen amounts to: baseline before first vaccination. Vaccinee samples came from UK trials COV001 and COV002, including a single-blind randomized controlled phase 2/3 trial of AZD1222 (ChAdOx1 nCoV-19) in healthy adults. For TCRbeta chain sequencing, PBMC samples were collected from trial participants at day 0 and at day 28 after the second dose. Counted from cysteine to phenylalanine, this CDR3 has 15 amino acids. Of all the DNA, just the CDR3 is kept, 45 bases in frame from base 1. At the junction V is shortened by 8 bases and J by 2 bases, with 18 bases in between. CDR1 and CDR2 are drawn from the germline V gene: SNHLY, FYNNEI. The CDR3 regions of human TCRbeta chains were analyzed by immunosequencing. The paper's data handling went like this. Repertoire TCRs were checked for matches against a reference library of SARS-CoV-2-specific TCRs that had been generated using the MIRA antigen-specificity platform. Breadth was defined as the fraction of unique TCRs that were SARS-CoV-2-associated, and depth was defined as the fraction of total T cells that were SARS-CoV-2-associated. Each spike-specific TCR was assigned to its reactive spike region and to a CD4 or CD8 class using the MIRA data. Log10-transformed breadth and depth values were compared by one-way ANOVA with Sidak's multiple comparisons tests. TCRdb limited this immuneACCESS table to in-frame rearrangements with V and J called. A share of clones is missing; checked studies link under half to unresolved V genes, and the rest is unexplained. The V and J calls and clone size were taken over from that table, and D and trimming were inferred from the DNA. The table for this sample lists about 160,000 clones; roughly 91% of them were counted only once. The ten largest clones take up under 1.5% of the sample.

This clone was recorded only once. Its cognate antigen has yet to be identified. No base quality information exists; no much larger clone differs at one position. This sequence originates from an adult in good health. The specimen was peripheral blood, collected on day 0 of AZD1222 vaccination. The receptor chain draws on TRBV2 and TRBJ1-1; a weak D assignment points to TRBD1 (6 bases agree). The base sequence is TGTGCCAGCCAGGACCCAGGGGACCCCAACACTGAAGCTTTCTTT. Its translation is CASQDPGDPNTEAFF.